Listed here is a single T cell receptor beta chain. Its antigen is unknown. All donors were healthy HIV-negative adults lacking recent acute infections or vaccinations. This record comes from a study of shared clonotypes between healthy human individuals. Study outcomes and limitations: On the whole, naive subsets had larger estimated richness than memory subsets had. The study found roughly 5% of naive CD4 clonotypes shared across a handful of donors. A small donor pool kept down the genetic and exposure-history diversity that was represented.

The CDR3 totals 23 residues. The J segment lost 1 base and the V segment lost 4 bases, leaving 26 bases of the junction unmatched. The germline CDR1 and CDR2 sequences are SGDLS and YYNGEE. The assay was immunoSEQ multiplex PCR, and TCRdb's table has in-frame clones only and misses some. The sample holds some 1 million clones, approximately 76% seen once. The sample comprised memory CD4+ T cells sorted from blood. The subset was: CD45RA-negative fraction. This receptor was taken from a man aged 18-30 years in good health. The rearrangement uses TRBV9 and TRBJ2-5; 12 bases match TRBD2. This chain's CDR3 is CASSPKAGRRGPGLAGPQETQYF. The DNA for the CDR3 is TGTGCCAGCAGCCCCAAGGCGGGGAGGAGGGGCCCTGGACTAGCGGGACCCCAAGAGACCCAGTACTTC.